The present TCR beta chain was sequenced within a study of T cells in Graves' hyperthyroidism and ophthalmopathy. On the study more broadly: Blood was drawn when the patient was first diagnosed and still untreated. Study-wide results and limits: Clonotypes that were expanded in thyroid above 0.001 mostly appeared in blood too.

Diagnostic assessment was based on clinical symptoms, serum thyroxine and TRAb, thyroid ultrasound and orbital computed tomography. Amplification yielded TCR beta CDR3 regions, with RNA transcripts as the source. HTBI primers were used for first-round RT-PCR of the TCR CDR3. TCRdb passed the multiplex PCR reads through MiXCR, listing each CDR3 protein once. The table has more than 600,000 distinct CDR3 sequences, about 16% seen once. The germline V gene encodes CDR1 SGHTA and CDR2 FQGNSA. This CDR3 region has 16 residues. V shed 5 bases, J shed 4 bases, and the junction held 9 bases outside the gene matches. This clonotype was counted a few times. Its antigen is currently unknown.

The chain links TRBV7-2 to TRBJ2-7; 12 bases align to TRBD2. The sequence came from a young man with Graves' hyperthyroidism. Sequenced material: blood. The CDR3: CASSPRLAGDTYEQYF. The CDR3 DNA reads as TGTGCCAGCAGCCCCAGACTAGCGGGAGATACGTACGAGCAGTACTTC. Based on the CDR3 plus reference TRBV7-2 and TRBJ2-7, the full variable domain is GAGVSQSPSNKVTEKGKDVELRCDPISGHTALYWYRQSLGQGLEFLIYFQGNSAPDKSGLPSDRFSAERTGGSVSTLTIQRTQQEDSAVYLCASSPRLAGDTYEQYFGPGTRLTVT.